This T cell receptor beta chain was recorded in a study of blood T cell repertoires in COVID-19. Study-wide background: In each case, the material was cDNA or gDNA derived from T cells, B-cell-depleted T cells, or PBMCs.

This clone is a singleton in its sample. In the original processing: Amplification from reference gene primers served as the basis for estimated nucleated cell counts. Sequencing used immunoSEQ multiplex PCR; TCRdb keeps in-frame clones, though not all of them. The V and J calls and clone size were taken over from that table, and D and trimming were inferred from the DNA. The repertoire holds hundreds of thousands of clones, with around 89% as singletons. V shed 0 bases, J shed 0 bases, and the junction held 14 bases outside the gene matches. The germline V gene has CDR1 SGDLS and CDR2 YYNGEE. This CDR3 contains 20 residues.

Sequences were obtained from peripheral blood. The chain carries TRBV9 and TRBJ1-1, with 10 bases lining up with TRBD1. The receptor comes from a woman aged 55-69 years with acute or convalescent COVID-19. CDR3 DNA sequence: TGTGCCAGCAGCGTAGATCCCCGGGACAGGGGAGGACCCCTGAACACTGAAGCTTTCTTT. Residues: CASSVDPRDRGGPLNTEAFF.